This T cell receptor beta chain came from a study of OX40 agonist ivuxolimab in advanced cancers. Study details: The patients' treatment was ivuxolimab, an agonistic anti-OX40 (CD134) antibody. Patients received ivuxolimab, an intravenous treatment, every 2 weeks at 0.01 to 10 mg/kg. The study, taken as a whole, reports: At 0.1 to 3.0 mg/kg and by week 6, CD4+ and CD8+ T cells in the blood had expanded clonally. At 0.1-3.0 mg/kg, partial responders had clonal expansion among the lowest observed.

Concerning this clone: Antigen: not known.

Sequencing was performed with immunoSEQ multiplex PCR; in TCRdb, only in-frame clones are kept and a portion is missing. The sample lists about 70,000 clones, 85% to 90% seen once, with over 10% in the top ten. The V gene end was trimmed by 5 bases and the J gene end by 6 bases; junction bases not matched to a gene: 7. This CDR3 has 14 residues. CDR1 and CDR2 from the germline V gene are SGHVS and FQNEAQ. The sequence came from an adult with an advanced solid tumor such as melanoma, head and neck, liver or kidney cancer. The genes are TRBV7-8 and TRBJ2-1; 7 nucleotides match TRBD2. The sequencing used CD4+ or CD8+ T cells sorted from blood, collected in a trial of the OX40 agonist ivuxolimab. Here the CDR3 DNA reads TGTGCCAGCAGCCCGTGGGGAGGGGTCAATGAGCAGTTCTTC. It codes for CASSPWGGVNEQFF.